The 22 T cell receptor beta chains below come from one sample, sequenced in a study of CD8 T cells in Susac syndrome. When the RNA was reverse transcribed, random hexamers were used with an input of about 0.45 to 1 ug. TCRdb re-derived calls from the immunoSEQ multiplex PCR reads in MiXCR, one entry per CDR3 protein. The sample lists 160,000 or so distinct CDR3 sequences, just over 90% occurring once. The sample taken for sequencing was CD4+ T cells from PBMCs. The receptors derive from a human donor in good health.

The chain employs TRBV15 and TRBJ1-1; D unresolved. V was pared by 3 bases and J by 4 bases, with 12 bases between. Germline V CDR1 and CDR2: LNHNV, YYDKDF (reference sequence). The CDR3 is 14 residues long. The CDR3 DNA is TGTGCCACCAGCAGTTATAGAGGAGGCACTGAAGCTTTCTTT. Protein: CATSSYRGGTEAFF.

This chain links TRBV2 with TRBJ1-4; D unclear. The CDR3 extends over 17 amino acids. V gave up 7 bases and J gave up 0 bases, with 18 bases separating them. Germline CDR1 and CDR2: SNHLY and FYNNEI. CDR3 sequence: CASTVASVIATNEKLFF. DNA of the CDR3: TGTGCCAGCACCGTGGCGTCAGTCATTGCAACTAATGAAAAACTGTTTTTT.

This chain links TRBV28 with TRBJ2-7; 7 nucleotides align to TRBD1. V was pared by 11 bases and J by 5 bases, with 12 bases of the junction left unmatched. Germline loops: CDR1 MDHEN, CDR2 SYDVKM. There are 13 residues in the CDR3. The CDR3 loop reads CAGGGQVLHEQYF. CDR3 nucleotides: TGTGCCGGCGGTGGACAGGTGCTCCACGAGCAGTACTTC.

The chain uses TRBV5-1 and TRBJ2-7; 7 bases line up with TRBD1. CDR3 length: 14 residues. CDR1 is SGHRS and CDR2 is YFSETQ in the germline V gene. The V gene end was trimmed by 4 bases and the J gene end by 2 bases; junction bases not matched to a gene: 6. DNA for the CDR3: TGCGCCAGCAGCGTACAGACAGGGCCCTACGAGCAGTACTTC. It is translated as CASSVQTGPYEQYF.

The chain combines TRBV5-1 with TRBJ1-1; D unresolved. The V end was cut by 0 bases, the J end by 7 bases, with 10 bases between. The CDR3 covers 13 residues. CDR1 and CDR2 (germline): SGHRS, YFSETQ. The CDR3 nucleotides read TGCGCCAGCAGCTTGGGTAGCAGAGATGAAGCTTTCTTT. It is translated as CASSLGSRDEAFF.

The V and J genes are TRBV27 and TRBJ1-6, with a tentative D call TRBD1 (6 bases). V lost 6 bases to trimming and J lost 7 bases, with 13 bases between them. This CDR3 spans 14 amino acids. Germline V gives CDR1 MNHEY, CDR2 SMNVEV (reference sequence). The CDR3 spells CASSLQGVNSPLHF. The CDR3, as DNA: TGTGCCAGCAGCCTACAGGGAGTAAATTCACCCCTCCACTTT.

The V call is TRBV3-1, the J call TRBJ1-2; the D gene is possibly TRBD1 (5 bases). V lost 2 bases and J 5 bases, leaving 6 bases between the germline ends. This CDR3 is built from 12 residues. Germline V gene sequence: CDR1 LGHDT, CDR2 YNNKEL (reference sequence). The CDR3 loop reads CASSQRGYGYTF. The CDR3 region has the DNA TGTGCCAGCAGCCAAAGGGGTTATGGCTACACCTTC.

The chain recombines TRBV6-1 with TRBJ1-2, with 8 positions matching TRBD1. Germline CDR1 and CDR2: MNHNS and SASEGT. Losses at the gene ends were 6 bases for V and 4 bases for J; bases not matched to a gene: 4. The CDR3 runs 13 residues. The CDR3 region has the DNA TGTGCCAGCAGGCAGGGACAGGCCTATGGCTACACCTTC. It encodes CASRQGQAYGYTF.

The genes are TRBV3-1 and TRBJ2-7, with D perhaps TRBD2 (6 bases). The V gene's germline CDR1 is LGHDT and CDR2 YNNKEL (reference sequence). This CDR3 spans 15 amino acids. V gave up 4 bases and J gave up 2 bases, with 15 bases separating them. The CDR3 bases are TGTGCCAGCAGCCCGGGACTCAGCACCACCTACGAGCAGTACTTC. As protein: CASSPGLSTTYEQYF.

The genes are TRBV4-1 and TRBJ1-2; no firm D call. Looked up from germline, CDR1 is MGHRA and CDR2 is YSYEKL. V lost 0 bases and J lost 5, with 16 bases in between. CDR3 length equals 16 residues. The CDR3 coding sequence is TGCGCCAGCAGCCAAGATGACTTCAAGGTCGCTTATGGCTACACCTTC. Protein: CASSQDDFKVAYGYTF.

CDR3 residues: CASSAGLGSRADTQYF. For the CDR3, the DNA is TGTGCCAGCAGCGCCGGACTAGGTTCTCGCGCAGATACGCAGTATTTT. The chain has TRBV7-8 and TRBJ2-3; 7 nucleotides match TRBD2. In germline, CDR1 is SGHVS, CDR2 FQNEAQ. J gave up 4 bases and V 5 bases, and 12 bases lay outside the gene matches. CDR3 length: 16 residues.

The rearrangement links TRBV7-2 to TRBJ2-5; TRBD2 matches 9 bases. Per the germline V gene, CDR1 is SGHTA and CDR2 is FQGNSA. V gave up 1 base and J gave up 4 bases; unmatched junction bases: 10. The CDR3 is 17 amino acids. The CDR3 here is CASSLVGGGGSPETQYF. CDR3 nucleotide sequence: TGTGCCAGCAGCTTAGTAGGCGGGGGGGGCTCCCCAGAGACCCAGTACTTC.

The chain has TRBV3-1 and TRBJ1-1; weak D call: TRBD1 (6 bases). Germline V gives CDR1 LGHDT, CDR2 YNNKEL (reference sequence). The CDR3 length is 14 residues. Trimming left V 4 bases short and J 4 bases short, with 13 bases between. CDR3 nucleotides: TGTGCCAGCAGCCCCAAGGGGGGCGGCACTGAAGCTTTCTTT. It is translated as CASSPKGGGTEAFF.

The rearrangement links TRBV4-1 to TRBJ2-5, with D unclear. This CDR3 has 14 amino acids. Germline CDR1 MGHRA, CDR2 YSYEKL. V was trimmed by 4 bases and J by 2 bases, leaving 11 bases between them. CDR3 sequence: CASSLNFGQETQYF. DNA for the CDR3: TGCGCCAGCAGCCTGAACTTTGGACAAGAGACCCAGTACTTC.

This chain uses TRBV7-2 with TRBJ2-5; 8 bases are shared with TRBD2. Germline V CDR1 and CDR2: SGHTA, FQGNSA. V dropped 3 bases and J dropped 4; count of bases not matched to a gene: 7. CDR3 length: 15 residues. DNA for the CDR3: TGTGCCAGCAGCTTCGACGGGGGGGCCGGAGAGACCCAGTACTTC. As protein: CASSFDGGAGETQYF.

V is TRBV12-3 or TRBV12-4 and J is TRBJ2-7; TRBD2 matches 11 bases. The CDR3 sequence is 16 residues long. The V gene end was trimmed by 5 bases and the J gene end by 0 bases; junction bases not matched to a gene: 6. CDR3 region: CASSASSGGSSYEQYF. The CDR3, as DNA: TGTGCCAGCAGTGCCTCTAGCGGGGGGAGCTCCTACGAGCAGTACTTC.

The CDR3 is CAWSVFGGNTEAFF. In nucleotides, the CDR3 is TGTGCCTGGAGTGTATTCGGGGGGAACACTGAAGCTTTCTTT. J is TRBJ1-1 and V is TRBV30, with a weak D call TRBD1 (5 bases). The CDR3 has 14 residues. Germline V gives CDR1 GTSNPN, CDR2 SVGIG (reference sequence). Trimming removed 0 bases from V and 1 base from J, with 9 bases in between. The whole variable domain, filled in from reference TRBV30 and TRBJ1-1, reads SQTIHQWPATLVQPVGSPLSLECTVEGTSNPNLYWYRQAAGRGLQLLFYSVGIGQISSEVPQNLSASRPQDRQFILSSKKLLLSDSGFYLCAWSVFGGNTEAFFGQGTRLTVV.

DNA of the CDR3: TGTGCCAGTGCCTCGGGTGCGGGTGGAGTAGCCAAAAACATTCAGTACTTC. Its translation is CASASGAGGVAKNIQYF. The rearrangement joins TRBV19 to TRBJ2-4; perhaps TRBD2 as D (5 bases). The CDR3 totals 17 residues. Trimming took off 8 bases at V and 0 bases at J, with 20 bases between the two ends. CDR1 LNHDA and CDR2 SQIVND come from the germline V gene (reference sequence).

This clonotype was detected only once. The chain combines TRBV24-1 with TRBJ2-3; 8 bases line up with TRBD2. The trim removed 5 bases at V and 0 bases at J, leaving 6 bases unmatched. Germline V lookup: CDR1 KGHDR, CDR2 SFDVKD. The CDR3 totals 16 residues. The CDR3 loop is CATSGGAGASTDTQYF. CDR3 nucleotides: TGTGCCACCAGTGGGGGAGCGGGGGCTAGCACAGATACGCAGTATTTT.

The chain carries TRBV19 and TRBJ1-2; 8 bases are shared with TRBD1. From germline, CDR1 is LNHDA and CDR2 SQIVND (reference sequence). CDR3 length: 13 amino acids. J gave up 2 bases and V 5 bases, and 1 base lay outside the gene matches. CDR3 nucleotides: TGTGCCAGTAGTGGACAGGGAAACTATGGCTACACCTTC. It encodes CASSGQGNYGYTF. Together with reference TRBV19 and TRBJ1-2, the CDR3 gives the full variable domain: DGGITQSPKYLFRKEGQNVTLSCEQNLNHDAMYWYRQDPGQGLRLIYYSQIVNDFQKGDIAEGYSVSREKKESFPLTVTSAQKNPTAFYLCASSGQGNYGYTFGSGTRLTVV.

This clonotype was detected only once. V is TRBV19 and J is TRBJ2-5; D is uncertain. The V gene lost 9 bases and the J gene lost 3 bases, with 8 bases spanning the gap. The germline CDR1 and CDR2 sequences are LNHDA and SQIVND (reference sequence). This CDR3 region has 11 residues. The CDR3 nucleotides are TGTGCCAGACCGCGGAAAGAGACCCAGTACTTC. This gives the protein CARPRKETQYF.

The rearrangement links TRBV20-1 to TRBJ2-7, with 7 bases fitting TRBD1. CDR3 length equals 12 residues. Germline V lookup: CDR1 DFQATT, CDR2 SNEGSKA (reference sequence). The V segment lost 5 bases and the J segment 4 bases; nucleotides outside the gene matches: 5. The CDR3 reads CSAPETGYEQYF. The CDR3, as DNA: TGCAGTGCTCCGGAGACAGGGTACGAGCAGTACTTC.